The 6 T cell receptor beta chains below come from one sample, sequenced in a study of shared clonotypes between healthy human individuals. Using immunoSEQ multiplex PCR, the repertoire was profiled, and TCRdb retains in-frame clones only, with some absent. This table holds hundreds of thousands of clones, around 96% found once. Naive CD8 cells were CD45RO-negative, positively selected for CCR7, excluding terminally differentiated effector memory CD45RA+ cells. The sample taken for sequencing was naive CD8+ T cells sorted from blood. Receptors were obtained from a man aged 25-45 years in good health.

There are many counts of this clone. The genes are TRBV16 and TRBJ1-5; tentatively, D is TRBD1 (5 bases). The germline V and J ends were trimmed by 10 bases and 5 bases, with 18 bases remaining between them. The CDR3 loop spans 14 amino acids. Germline CDR1 is KGHSY and CDR2 is FQNENV. The CDR3 DNA reads TGTGCCACCACCCAAGAGCCAGGGTATCAGCCCCAGCATTTT. The encoded protein is CATTQEPGYQPQHF.

The V and J genes are TRBV25-1 and TRBJ2-3, with D unresolved. The CDR3 is 15 amino acids. CDR1 and CDR2 (germline): MGHDK, SYGVNS. The V end lost 4 bases, the J end lost 4 bases, and 15 bases lay between the germline ends. The CDR3 nucleotides read TGTGCCAGCAGTGCCTCTCGGCAGCGAGCAGATACGCAGTATTTT. Protein product: CASSASRQRADTQYF.

V usage is TRBV13 and J usage is TRBJ2-1; 8 bases are shared with TRBD2. The CDR3 contains 18 residues. From germline, CDR1 is PRHDT and CDR2 FYEKMQ (reference sequence). V lost 2 bases to trimming and J lost 9 bases; unmatched junction nucleotides: 18. The CDR3 here is CASSLRSSAAGGPSEQFF. The CDR3 DNA reads as TGTGCCAGCAGCTTACGCTCGAGTGCGGCGGGAGGCCCCTCTGAGCAGTTCTTC.

The J gene is TRBJ2-2, the V gene TRBV7-9; D is uncertain. The CDR3 loop spans 14 amino acids. V was cut by 8 bases and J by 3 bases, with 13 bases left in between. Germline CDR1 and CDR2: SEHNR and FQNEAQ (reference sequence). DNA of the CDR3: TGTGCCAGCCTGGTCCCCGTGGACACCGGGGAGCTGTTTTTT. As protein: CASLVPVDTGELFF. Full variable domain (missing parts from reference TRBV7-9 and TRBJ2-2): DTGVSQNPRHKITKRGQNVTFRCDPISEHNRLYWYRQTLGQGPEFLTYFQNEAQLEKSRLLSDRFSAERPKGSFSTLEIQRTEQGDSAMYLCASLVPVDTGELFFGEGSRLTVL.

This clone was counted a single time. The chain has TRBV7-9 and TRBJ2-7; 11 bases align to TRBD1. The germline gives CDR1 SEHNR, CDR2 FQNEAQ (reference sequence). Unmatched junction bases numbered 5, after V lost 5 bases and J lost 5 bases. This CDR3 is built from 14 residues. The CDR3 protein is CASSPGQGAHEQYF. CDR3 sequence (DNA): TGTGCCAGCAGCCCAGGACAGGGGGCGCACGAGCAGTACTTC.

This clone was seen a single time. Written as DNA, the CDR3 is TGCAGCGTTGGGGGGGACATCTACGAGCAGTACTTC. As protein: CSVGGDIYEQYF. The chain recombines TRBV29-1 with TRBJ2-7; D possibly uses TRBD1 or TRBD2 (6 bases each). The V end lost 4 bases, the J end lost 3 bases, and 10 bases lay between the germline ends. CDR1 and CDR2 (germline): SQVTM, ANQGSEA. The CDR3 covers 12 residues.